A single T cell receptor (beta chain) is shown here with its context. Its antigen is not identified. These data belong to a study of response to subunit inactivated influenza vaccine. Study observations and caveats: The study's authors posited that every seasonal influenza vaccination enlists few new T cells.

Using its own MiXCR run on the RT-PCR reads, TCRdb lists one record per CDR3 protein. The data show 650,000 to 800,000 distinct CDR3 sequences, around 20% seen once. The clonotype was recovered from a man over 45 who received an inactivated influenza vaccine. Sequencing used PBMCs from blood, obtained less than 6 days after vaccination.

Here the CDR3 DNA reads TGTGCCATCAACGACAGGAACAATCAGCCCCAGCATTTT. This encodes CAINDRNNQPQHF. The V call is TRBV10-3, the J call TRBJ1-5; perhaps TRBD1 as D (6 bases). The germline V and J ends were trimmed by 7 bases and 3 bases, with 10 bases remaining between them. Germline V gene data show CDR1 as ENHRY and CDR2 as SYGVKD. CDR3 length equals 13 residues.